The rows below give T cell receptor beta chains drawn from one sample of a study of CD8+CD57+ T cells in acquired aplastic anemia. TCRdb re-called the reads through MiXCR, storing one row per CDR3 protein. The table lists about 110,000 distinct CDR3 sequences, about half of them singletons. Sequenced input: sorted CD4+, CD8+, or CD8+CD57+ T cells (not recorded which) from PBMCs. These receptors came from a human donor in good health, serving as a control. The CDR3 runs from the conserved cysteine through the conserved F or W.

j_call: TRBJ2-7; v_call: TRBV20-1; cdr3_aa: CSARGGGSNEQYF
j_call: TRBJ2-7; v_call: TRBV10-3; cdr3_aa: CAISVGDSHEQYF
j_call: TRBJ1-6; v_call: TRBV19; cdr3_aa: CASSYPGLPNSPLHF
j_call: TRBJ2-2; v_call: TRBV24-1; cdr3_aa: CATSATASGVTGELFF
j_call: TRBJ1-3; v_call: TRBV10-3; cdr3_aa: CAISDPGQGRNTIYF
j_call: TRBJ1-1; v_call: TRBV19; cdr3_aa: CASSMKVLNTEAFF
j_call: TRBJ1-5; v_call: TRBV20-1; cdr3_aa: CSAATRTLKKPQHF
j_call: TRBJ1-1; v_call: TRBV7-9; cdr3_aa: CASSLMTGENTEVFF
j_call: TRBJ2-7; v_call: TRBV27; cdr3_aa: CASSLIRDHEQYF
j_call: TRBJ2-1; v_call: TRBV6-1; cdr3_aa: CASSQAGTPYNEQFF
j_call: TRBJ1-5; v_call: TRBV2; cdr3_aa: CASSTTGSDQPQHF
j_call: TRBJ2-3; v_call: TRBV5-1; cdr3_aa: CASSLNRGRTDTQYF
j_call: TRBJ2-7; v_call: TRBV10-2; cdr3_aa: CASSQSGTGEYEQYF
j_call: TRBJ1-6; v_call: TRBV14; cdr3_aa: CASSQDGGGLYYNSPLHF
j_call: TRBJ2-1; v_call: TRBV4-2; cdr3_aa: CASSKRTLAGGYNEQFF
j_call: TRBJ2-1; v_call: TRBV7-9; cdr3_aa: CATPQGKNEQFF
j_call: TRBJ1-1; v_call: TRBV6-2/TRBV6-3; cdr3_aa: CASSVGMGGTEAFF
j_call: TRBJ2-3; v_call: TRBV13; cdr3_aa: CASSRRGDNTDTQYF
j_call: TRBJ1-1; v_call: TRBV6-2/TRBV6-3; cdr3_aa: CASSGFSEAFF
j_call: TRBJ1-2; v_call: TRBV2; cdr3_aa: CASSEAGQGVGYGYTF
j_call: TRBJ2-1; v_call: TRBV20-1; cdr3_aa: CSARSTLSSYNEQFF
j_call: TRBJ1-2; v_call: TRBV2; cdr3_aa: CASRDRGDGYTF
j_call: TRBJ1-1; v_call: TRBV13; cdr3_aa: CASSEGQEGKAFF
j_call: TRBJ2-3; v_call: TRBV30; cdr3_aa: CAWGPSGVYTDTQYF
j_call: TRBJ1-1; v_call: TRBV29-1; cdr3_aa: CSARTENTEAFF
j_call: TRBJ2-1; v_call: TRBV25-1; cdr3_aa: CASSENPGQGNNEQFF
j_call: TRBJ2-7; v_call: TRBV2; cdr3_aa: CASRAGTSGRAYEQYF
j_call: TRBJ2-7; v_call: TRBV7-9; cdr3_aa: CASSRSLDSYEQYF
j_call: TRBJ1-5; v_call: TRBV24-1; cdr3_aa: CATSEGLGQPQHF
j_call: TRBJ1-4; v_call: TRBV7-9; cdr3_aa: CASSLGPIGGEKLFF